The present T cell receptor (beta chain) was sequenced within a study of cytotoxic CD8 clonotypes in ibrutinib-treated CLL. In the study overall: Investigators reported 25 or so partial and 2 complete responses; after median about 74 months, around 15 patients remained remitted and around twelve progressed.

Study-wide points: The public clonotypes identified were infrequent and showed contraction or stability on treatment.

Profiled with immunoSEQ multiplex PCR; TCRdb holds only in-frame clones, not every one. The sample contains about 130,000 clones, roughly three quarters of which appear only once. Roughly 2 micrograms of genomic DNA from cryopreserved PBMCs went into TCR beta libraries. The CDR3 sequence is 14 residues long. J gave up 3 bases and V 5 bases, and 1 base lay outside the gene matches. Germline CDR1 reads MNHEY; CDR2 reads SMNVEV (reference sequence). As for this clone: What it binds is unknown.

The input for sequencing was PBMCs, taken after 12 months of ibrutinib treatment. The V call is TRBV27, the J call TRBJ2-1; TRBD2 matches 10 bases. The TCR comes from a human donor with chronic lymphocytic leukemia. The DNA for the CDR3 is TGTGCCAGCAGTCGGACTAGCGGCTACAATGAGCAGTTCTTC. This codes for CASSRTSGYNEQFF.